This T cell receptor beta chain was captured by sequencing in a study of blood T cells in healthy people across ages. This clonotype came up many times. Its antigen is as yet unknown. This CDR3 region has 19 residues. The V and J ends lost 0 bases and 0 bases, in that order; junction bases with no gene match: 6. CDR1 and CDR2 (germline): ENHRY, SYGVKD. Notes on the study in general: Across the age range, TCR beta diversity per million T cells fell in a roughly linear way.

A second PCR, run for roughly 6 to 11 cycles, used a sample-barcoded 5' primer plus a J-beta primer mix. TCRdb redid the calling of the 5' RACE reads with MiXCR, one entry per CDR3 protein. The data contain roughly 1,700,000 distinct CDR3 sequences, roughly 27% of them singletons. Collection of 9.5 to 10 milliliters of peripheral blood was performed for each donor. This clonotype originated in a woman aged 25 to 45 in good health. Material: blood. The chain joins TRBV10-3 to TRBJ2-5; 14 nucleotides line up with TRBD2. CDR3 region: CAISESGTSGGAYQETQYF. The CDR3 DNA reads TGTGCCATCAGTGAGTCTGGGACTAGCGGGGGAGCGTACCAAGAGACCCAGTACTTC.